These T cell receptor beta chains were read from a single sample in a study of cytomegalovirus exposure and HLA in healthy donors. Some clones are missing from TCRdb's copy, which holds only in-frame ones; the method was immunoSEQ multiplex PCR. This table has about 190,000 clones, about 82% appearing once. Sequenced sample: PBMCs. The receptors derive from a male donor in good health and CMV-seronegative. Each CDR3 is given with its conserved first and last residue. A D gene is named only where the DNA matches it firmly. A clone size is listed for some rows: how often the clone was seen (once, few, many), or a class if it is expanded.

clone size: .; V gene: TRBV29-1; J gene: TRBJ2-7; CDR3 length: 14; D gene: .; CDR3 DNA: TGCAGCGTTGTTCCCGGAGGTTCGAGATACGAGCAGTACTTC; CDR3 protein: CSVVPGGSRYEQYF
clone size: .; V gene: TRBV7-6; J gene: TRBJ1-4; CDR3 length: 16; D gene: .; CDR3 DNA: TGTGCCAGCAGCCCAAGGGCGGGGCGCCTCCTGGAAAAACTGTTTTTT; CDR3 protein: CASSPRAGRLLEKLFF
clone size: .; V gene: TRBV5-6; J gene: TRBJ2-7; CDR3 length: 15; D gene: TRBD2; CDR3 DNA: TGTGCCAGCAGCTTGAATGGGGACTATTACTACGAGCAGTACTTC; CDR3 protein: CASSLNGDYYYEQYF
clone size: .; V gene: TRBV9; J gene: TRBJ1-2; CDR3 length: 12; D gene: TRBD1; CDR3 DNA: TGTGCCAGCAGCGCAGGGACAGTCGGCTACACCTTC; CDR3 protein: CASSAGTVGYTF
clone size: .; V gene: TRBV2; J gene: TRBJ1-5; CDR3 length: 14; D gene: .; CDR3 DNA: TGTGCCAGCAGCCTACCGGGACAATATCAGCCCCAGCATTTT; CDR3 protein: CASSLPGQYQPQHF
clone size: few; V gene: TRBV7-3; J gene: TRBJ2-1; CDR3 length: 15; D gene: .; CDR3 DNA: TGTGCCAGCAGCCTGGACTTAAAAACCTACAATGAGCAGTTCTTC; CDR3 protein: CASSLDLKTYNEQFF
clone size: few; V gene: TRBV7-2; J gene: TRBJ1-2; CDR3 length: 12; D gene: .; CDR3 DNA: TGTGCCAGCAGCCCTAGTGGCTATGGCTACACCTTC; CDR3 protein: CASSPSGYGYTF
clone size: .; V gene: TRBV30; J gene: TRBJ1-4; CDR3 length: 13; D gene: .; CDR3 DNA: TGTGCCTGGCGTGGGGGCTGGGATGAAAAACTGTTTTTT; CDR3 protein: CAWRGGWDEKLFF
clone size: .; V gene: TRBV27; J gene: TRBJ1-6; CDR3 length: 15; D gene: .; CDR3 DNA: TGTGCCAGCACCGATGCAGGAGCGGTAAATTCACCCCTCCACTTT; CDR3 protein: CASTDAGAVNSPLHF
clone size: .; V gene: TRBV28; J gene: TRBJ2-2; CDR3 length: 15; D gene: TRBD2; CDR3 DNA: TGTGCCAGCAGGGTGGCGGGAGGGGCCACCGGGGAGCTGTTTTTT; CDR3 protein: CASRVAGGATGELFF